This entry concerns a single TCR beta chain. Distinct nucleotide sequences in the sample also encode this CDR3. This entry belongs to a study of blood T cell repertoires in COVID-19. Study-wide context: COVID-19 samples, acute and convalescent, were from the United States, Italy and Spain. The cDNA or gDNA used as material had been derived from T cells, B-cell-depleted T cells, or PBMCs.

The authors' processing: Cell counts per sample came from amplifying reference gene primers. Generated by immunoSEQ multiplex PCR, the TCRdb table keeps only in-frame clones and is missing some. The V and J calls and the clone size are those of that table, but D and trimming were determined from the DNA. The sample yields approximately 200,000 clones, 70% to 90% seen once. Sample: peripheral blood. This clonotype was sampled from a man aged 50 to 60 with acute or convalescent COVID-19.

In DNA, the CDR3 is TGTGCCAGTAGTAAACAGGGGAACTATGGCTACACCTTC. This codes for CASSKQGNYGYTF. V and J are TRBV19 and TRBJ1-2, with 7 bases matching TRBD1. V shed 4 bases, J shed 2 bases, and the junction held 1 base outside the gene matches. The CDR3 consists of 13 residues. Germline-derived CDR1 and CDR2 are LNHDA and SQIVND (reference sequence).